This T cell receptor beta chain derives from a study of vaccination effects on CD4 cells after COVID-19 (dated by TCRdb to 2022 to 2024). The study in broad terms: In the ViraFEST assay, PBMC were stimulated with viral peptide pools, and TCR sequencing was then used to find antigen-specific CD4+ T cell clonotypes based on their expansion. Samples were taken from three convalescent patients early (day +14) and late (day +241, +227, +161 respectively) after vaccination. Post-vaccine samples across the study were collected a median of 72 days after the second dose, with a range of 14 to 241. Each well held more than 1.5 million PBMC cultured in IMDM containing around 5.1% human AB serum, about 10 IU/ml IL-2 and gentamicin, along with about 10 ug/ml peptides. SARS-CoV-2 spike-specific CD4+ TCR repertoires from before and after mRNA vaccination were compared in COVID-19 convalescent patients and in infection-naive vaccine recipients. Altogether, approximately 10 COVID-19 convalescent patients and 4 SARS-CoV-2-naive healthy vaccine recipients made up the full study. Cultures from other donors in the study were sequenced with the Oncomine TCR Beta short-read assay on an Illumina iSeq 100.

Library preparation was by the immunoSEQ multiplex PCR assay. DNA from the cultured, isolated CD4+ T cells was subjected to TCR beta CDR3 sequencing. The source study handled its data this way. Non-productive TCR sequences were discarded, and reads were trimmed to the CDR3 region, with only CDR3s of 7 or more amino acids retained. The MANAFEST web app was used to identify antigen-specific clonotypes by comparing expansion in peptide wells with expansion in reference cultures. To count as positive, a clone had to show expansion at FDR<0.05 compared with the reference and with all other wells, an odds ratio above 5, and a frequency above 0.1% in two replicate wells. A clonotype was called cross-reactive if it was significantly expanded both in SARS-CoV-2 spike wells and in at least one common cold coronavirus spike condition. CDR3 similarity was assessed by Levenshtein distance with the stringdist R package, and unrooted trees were built with ape in R 3.6.1. TCRdb's version of the immuneACCESS table is confined to in-frame rearrangements and falls short of the full clone set. An unresolved V gene accounts for under half of the shortfall where checked; the remainder is of unknown origin. D and trimming come from the DNA, and the V and J calls and clone size come from that table. The sample includes around 50,000 clones, with 65% to 75% observed a single time. The top ten clones comprise about 5.4% of the sample.

Study-wide findings and limitations: The study was limited by a small number of convalescent patients and lacked early post-infection timepoints. At late post-vaccination timepoints, both infection-induced and vaccine-induced clones showed marked clonal contraction, consistent with waning T cell responses. Among convalescent patients, the spike-reactive repertoire after vaccination was made up mainly of new vaccine-induced clones that were largely distinct from the clones induced by infection.

As for this clone: The antigen it binds to is not known. Per-base qualities were not stored, and no clone one base away is much larger.

The germline V gene sets CDR1 to SGHVS and CDR2 to FNYEAQ. The CDR3 holds 14 amino acids from the cysteine to the phenylalanine. The kept DNA is CDR3 alone, 42 bases in frame from the first base. V drops 5 bases and J drops 6 bases, leaving 17 bases in between. After less than 13 days of culture, CD4+ T cells were isolated with the EasySep CD4+ T cell isolation kit. Convalescent patients had PCR-confirmed SARS-CoV-2 infection between March and December 2020, before Alpha, Beta and Delta variants emerged in the United States. Each participant received two doses of an mRNA SARS-CoV-2 vaccine, either BNT162b2 or mRNA-1273. Half of the culture medium was replaced with fresh IL-2-containing medium on days 3 and 7. Unless otherwise noted, each peptide stimulation condition was cultured in triplicate wells. Using Ficoll-Paque Plus gradient centrifugation, PBMC were separated from whole blood and then either used fresh or cryopreserved at -140C. The QIAamp micro DNA kit was used to extract genomic DNA from the cultured CD4+ T cells.

Sequencing used CD4+ T cells from PBMCs cultured without peptide, obtained after COVID-19 vaccination. The chain employs TRBV7-6 and TRBJ2-7; the D gene is tentatively TRBD1 or TRBD2, each matching 5 bases. The sequence was collected from a human donor who had a prior SARS-CoV-2 infection. This receptor has the CDR3 CASSPGRGIGEQYF. The DNA reads as follows: TGTGCCAGCAGCCCTGGACGGGGCATCGGCGAGCAGTACTTC.